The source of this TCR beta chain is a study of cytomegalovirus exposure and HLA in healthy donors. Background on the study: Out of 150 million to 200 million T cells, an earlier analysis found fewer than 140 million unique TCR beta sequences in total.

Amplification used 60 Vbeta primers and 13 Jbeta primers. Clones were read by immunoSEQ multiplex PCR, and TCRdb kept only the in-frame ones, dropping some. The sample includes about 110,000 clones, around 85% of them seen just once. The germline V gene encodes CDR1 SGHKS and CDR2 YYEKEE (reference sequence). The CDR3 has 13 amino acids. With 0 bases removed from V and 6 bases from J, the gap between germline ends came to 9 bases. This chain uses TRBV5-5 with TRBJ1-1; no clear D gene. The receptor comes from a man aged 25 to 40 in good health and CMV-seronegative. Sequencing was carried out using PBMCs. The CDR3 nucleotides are TGTGCCAGCAGCTTGGAATCGCGGGCTGAAGCTTTCTTT. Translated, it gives CASSLESRAEAFF.